This TCR beta chain originates from a study of blood T cells in healthy people across ages. Primed by a sample-barcoded 5' primer and a J-beta primer mix, a second PCR proceeded for about 6 to 11 cycles. Every cDNA molecule carried a tag from a template-switch adaptor bearing 12 random nucleotides. In TCRdb, the 5' RACE reads were re-called with MiXCR into one record per CDR3 protein. The repertoire holds some 700,000 distinct CDR3 sequences, with about 24% as singletons. Every sample gave at least 5 micrograms of total RNA when it was extracted. Notes on this clonotype: Its target is unknown.

The CDR3 covers 16 residues. V dropped 4 bases and J dropped 5 bases, with 18 bases sitting between them. Germline values: CDR1 SGDLS, CDR2 YYNGEE. Notes on the study in general: Diversity of TCR beta per million T cells declined in a roughly linear way with age.

The sequence derives from a man aged 65-85 years in good health. Sequenced material: blood. This chain uses TRBV9 with TRBJ2-2; D possibly matches TRBD1 or TRBD2 (7 bases each). The CDR3 coding sequence is TGTGCCAGCAGCCTCAGGGGGGGGCCGGATACCGGGGAGCTGTTTTTT. This encodes CASSLRGGPDTGELFF.